Listed here are 28 T cell receptor beta chains from one sample, sequenced in a study of OX40 agonist ivuxolimab in advanced cancers. Clones were read by immunoSEQ multiplex PCR, and TCRdb kept only the in-frame ones, dropping some. The repertoire consists of approximately 80,000 clones, with around 87% occurring once and the leading ten covering 0.24%. The sample consisted of CD4+ or CD8+ T cells sorted from blood, taken in a trial of the OX40 agonist ivuxolimab. These receptors were taken from an adult with an advanced solid tumor such as melanoma, head and neck, liver or kidney cancer.

This clone was observed once. This chain joins TRBV5-4 and TRBJ2-2; tentatively, D is TRBD2 (5 bases). The CDR3 extends over 16 amino acids. CDR1 SGHNT and CDR2 YYREEE come from the germline V gene (reference sequence). V lost 4 bases, J lost 0 bases, and 13 bases lay in between. CDR3 amino acids: CASSTLAGANTGELFF. CDR3 nucleotides: TGTGCCAGCAGCACGCTAGCAGGTGCGAACACCGGGGAGCTGTTTTTT.

V is TRBV10-1 and J is TRBJ2-3; 7 bases match TRBD2. Germline values: CDR1 WNHNN, CDR2 SYGVQD (reference sequence). Trimming at V came to 5 bases and at J to 3 bases, leaving 8 bases not matched to a gene. The CDR3 is 15 residues long. CDR3 sequence: CASSRGDGETDTQYF. CDR3 DNA: TGCGCCAGCAGTCGGGGGGACGGGGAGACAGATACGCAGTATTTT.

V and J are TRBV6-1 and TRBJ2-1, with D maybe TRBD1 (7 bases). This CDR3 region has 15 residues. V dropped 7 bases and J dropped 4 bases, with 17 bases sitting between them. Looked up from germline, CDR1 is MNHNS and CDR2 is SASEGT. The CDR3 spells CASTLEGAGYNEQFF. CDR3 in DNA: TGTGCCAGCACTCTGGAGGGGGCGGGATACAATGAGCAGTTCTTC.

The V call is TRBV18, the J call TRBJ2-3, with D possibly matching TRBD1 (5 bases). CDR3 length equals 17 residues. With 0 bases removed from V and 4 bases from J, the gap between germline ends came to 17 bases. CDR1 is KGHSH and CDR2 is LQKENI in the germline V gene. The CDR3 spells CASSPPIYLEGADTQYF. Written as DNA, the CDR3 is TGTGCCAGCTCACCACCGATATATTTGGAAGGGGCAGATACGCAGTATTTT. The full variable domain, its missing parts supplied by reference TRBV18 and TRBJ2-3, is NAGVMQNPRHLVRRRGQEARLRCSPMKGHSHVYWYRQLPEEGLKFMVYLQKENIIDESGMPKERFSAEFPKEGPSILRIQQVVRGDSAAYFCASSPPIYLEGADTQYFGPGTRLTVL.

The chain joins TRBV7-9 to TRBJ2-5, with TRBD2 matching 7 bases. Germline V lookup: CDR1 SEHNR, CDR2 FQNEAQ (reference sequence). J was trimmed by 2 bases and V by 0 bases; bases with no gene match: 9. The CDR3 is 17 amino acids. DNA for the CDR3: TGTGCCAGCAGCTTAGCCCTATCGCTCGGGGGGCAAGAGACCCAGTACTTC. This translates into CASSLALSLGGQETQYF.

The count of this clone is one. The chain has TRBV9 and TRBJ2-5, with TRBD2 identical over 9 bases. V shed 5 bases, J shed 4 bases, and the junction held 6 bases outside the gene matches. Germline V gene data show CDR1 as SGDLS and CDR2 as YYNGEE. This CDR3 has 14 residues. The CDR3 here is CASSFSGSPETQYF. The DNA for the CDR3 is TGTGCCAGCAGTTTTAGCGGGAGCCCAGAGACCCAGTACTTC.

The chain joins TRBV28 to TRBJ2-7; 9 bases map to TRBD2. V was pared by 8 bases and J by 6 bases, with 14 bases of the junction left unmatched. Germline CDR1 MDHEN, CDR2 SYDVKM. The CDR3 loop spans 15 amino acids. DNA of the CDR3: TGTGCCAGCGCGGGGAGCGGGAGGCCCGTGGGCGAGCAGTACTTC. Amino acids: CASAGSGRPVGEQYF.

The V and J genes are TRBV15 and TRBJ1-2; no clear D gene. The length of the CDR3 is 12 residues. Germline loops: CDR1 LNHNV, CDR2 YYDKDF (reference sequence). The V gene lost 3 bases and the J gene lost 7 bases, with 9 bases spanning the gap. The CDR3, as DNA: TGTGCCACCAGCAGGGATCGGGGTGGCTACACCTTC. It codes for CATSRDRGGYTF.

This rearrangement joins TRBV6-6 to TRBJ2-1; a possible D gene is TRBD1 (6 bases). Germline values: CDR1 MNHNY, CDR2 SVGAGI (reference sequence). The CDR3 is 12 residues long. V lost 6 bases to trimming and J lost 6 bases, with 9 bases between them. The CDR3 DNA is TGTGCCAGCAGGCCGACAGGCAATGAGCAGTTCTTC. This sequence encodes CASRPTGNEQFF.

This chain links TRBV7-8 with TRBJ1-5; D is undetermined. CDR3 length: 14 amino acids. Per germline, CDR1 SGHVS and CDR2 FQNEAQ. V lost 0 bases, J lost 1 base, and 4 bases lay in between. Written as DNA, the CDR3 is TGTGCCAGCAGCTTAGCGGGCAGCAATCAGCCCCAGCATTTT. This codes for CASSLAGSNQPQHF.

This clone was counted a single time. J is TRBJ2-5 and V is TRBV4-3; 11 nucleotides agree with TRBD2. V trimming: 1 base; J trimming: 11 bases; junction bases outside the gene matches: 6. The CDR3 contains 14 residues. The germline gives CDR1 LGHNA, CDR2 YSLEER. CDR3 sequence (DNA): TGCGCCAGCAGCCAAGTTGTGACTAGCGGGACGCAGTACTTC. It encodes CASSQVVTSGTQYF.

This chain links TRBV11-3 with TRBJ1-1, with 7 bases matching TRBD1. The CDR3 runs to 17 residues. Germline CDR1 reads SGHNT; CDR2 reads YENEEA. The trim removed 1 base at V and 3 bases at J, leaving 11 bases unmatched. The CDR3 DNA reads TGTGCCAGCAGCTTAGGCGCTTTCAGGGGGGAGGACACTGAAGCTTTCTTT. Translated, it gives CASSLGAFRGEDTEAFF.

CDR3 DNA: TGTGCCAGTAGGTCGGGACTAGCCCAGCAGTTCTTC. It is translated as CASRSGLAQQFF. The rearrangement joins TRBV19 to TRBJ2-1; 9 bases map to TRBD2. The trim removed 6 bases at V and 11 bases at J, leaving 5 bases unmatched. Germline CDR1 and CDR2: LNHDA and SQIVND (reference sequence). The CDR3 extends over 12 amino acids.

Here the CDR3 reads CASSPTTGRETQYF. CDR3 DNA: TGCGCCAGCAGCCCCACGACAGGGCGTGAGACCCAGTACTTC. The J gene is TRBJ2-5, the V gene TRBV5-1; 7 positions agree with TRBD1. Germline values: CDR1 SGHRS, CDR2 YFSETQ. V dropped 4 bases and J dropped 5; count of bases not matched to a gene: 8. The CDR3 loop spans 14 amino acids.

V and J are TRBV6-1 and TRBJ2-2, with 8 bases lining up with TRBD2. With V trimmed by 3 bases and J by 2 bases, 2 bases remained unmatched. Germline V gene sequence: CDR1 MNHNS, CDR2 SASEGT. The CDR3 is 15 amino acids. DNA of the CDR3: TGTGCCAGCAGTGAGGTAGCGGGAAACACCGGGGAGCTGTTTTTT. Protein: CASSEVAGNTGELFF.

The V gene is TRBV10-1, the J gene TRBJ2-3, with D unclear. The CDR3 spans 15 residues. The germline gives CDR1 WNHNN, CDR2 SYGVQD (reference sequence). Trimming took off 2 bases at V and 2 bases at J, with 11 bases between the two ends. CDR3 coding DNA: TGCGCCAGCAGTGAGGTTGGGATAAACACAGATACGCAGTATTTT. Residues: CASSEVGINTDTQYF.

The gene calls are TRBV28 and TRBJ2-3; 9 nucleotides align to TRBD1. The germline V gene has CDR1 MDHEN and CDR2 SYDVKM. V was clipped by 6 bases and J by 6 bases; unmatched bases: 10. The CDR3 extends over 15 amino acids. CDR3 in amino acids: CASSAPGQGSDTQYF. DNA of the CDR3: TGTGCCAGCAGCGCCCCGGGACAGGGATCGGATACGCAGTATTTT.

The chain carries TRBV6-1 and TRBJ2-5; tentatively, D is TRBD1 (6 bases). The CDR3 sequence is 12 residues long. V lost 10 bases and J 2 bases, leaving 11 bases between the germline ends. Germline-derived CDR1 and CDR2 are MNHNS and SASEGT. The CDR3 region is CANGQLQETQYF. For the CDR3, the DNA is TGTGCCAACGGACAGTTACAAGAGACCCAGTACTTC.

The chain couples TRBV9 to TRBJ1-2; tentative D call: TRBD1 (5 bases). V was clipped by 4 bases and J by 8 bases, with 15 bases between them. Germline-derived CDR1 and CDR2 are SGDLS and YYNGEE. The CDR3 is made up of 13 amino acids. The CDR3 DNA is TGTGCCAGCAGCTTGCGGACGGGGGAAGGCTACACCTTC. Translation: CASSLRTGEGYTF.

The J gene is TRBJ2-7, the V gene TRBV5-8; 7 nucleotides align to TRBD1. V shed 1 base and J 2 bases; nucleotides not matched to a gene: 6. CDR3 length: 15 residues. Germline V gives CDR1 SGHTS, CDR2 YDEGEE. This chain's CDR3 is CASSLQGQHTYEQYF. Written as DNA, the CDR3 is TGTGCCAGCAGCTTGCAGGGACAGCACACCTACGAGCAGTACTTC.

The rearrangement links TRBV7-9 to TRBJ2-5; D might be TRBD1 (5 bases). With the DNA end fitting TRBJ2-7 better, the J assignment may be wrong. The germline gives CDR1 SEHNR, CDR2 FQNEAQ (reference sequence). The CDR3 spans 15 residues. CDR3 nucleotides: TGTGCCAGCAGCTCAAGGGTAGGGGCTACCTACGAGCAGTACTTC. Encoded protein: CASSSRVGATYEQYF.

This clone was seen only a few times. The chain is built from TRBV11-2 and TRBJ2-1; TRBD2 might be the D (5 bases). Trimming stripped 1 base from V and 12 bases from J, with 10 bases between. CDR1 is SGHAT, CDR2 FQNNGV, per germline. This CDR3 is built from 12 residues. The CDR3 protein is CASSLVVGVQFF. CDR3 DNA: TGTGCCAGCAGCTTAGTCGTGGGAGTGCAGTTCTTC.

This clone was seen a handful of times. V gene TRBV7-3 combines with J gene TRBJ2-3; the D call may be TRBD1 or TRBD2 (5 bases each). The ends were cut back, 2 bases at V and 1 base at J, with 10 bases in the middle. There are 15 residues in the CDR3. Germline CDR1 and CDR2: SGHTA and FQGTGA. Here the CDR3 DNA reads TGTGCCAGCAGCTTAGACGGGACCCGCACAGATACGCAGTATTTT. Amino acid sequence: CASSLDGTRTDTQYF. Using reference TRBV7-3 and TRBJ2-3 for the parts outside the CDR3, the full variable domain is GAGVSQTPSNKVTEKGKYVELRCDPISGHTALYWYRQSLGQGPEFLIYFQGTGAADDSGLPNDRFFAVRPEGSVSTLKIQRTERGDSAVYLCASSLDGTRTDTQYFGPGTRLTVL.

The table lists this clone with a few counts. The chain joins TRBV6-5 to TRBJ2-7; D call uncertain. Germline lookup yields CDR1 MNHEY and CDR2 SVGAGI. V lost 2 bases and J lost 6, with 8 bases in between. The CDR3 covers 12 residues. CDR3 sequence reads: CASSYGLGEQYF. DNA of the CDR3: TGTGCCAGCAGTTACGGTTTGGGCGAGCAGTACTTC.

This rearrangement joins TRBV29-1 to TRBJ2-2; D gene uncertain. This CDR3 is built from 13 residues. Trimming removed 6 bases from V and 1 base from J, with 9 bases in between. CDR1 and CDR2 (germline): SQVTM, ANQGSEA. The CDR3 protein is CSVDGVNTGELFF. The CDR3 bases are TGCAGCGTCGACGGAGTGAACACCGGGGAGCTGTTTTTT.

The chain couples TRBV6-1 to TRBJ2-7, with D possibly being TRBD1 (6 bases). CDR1 is MNHNS and CDR2 is SASEGT in the germline V gene. The CDR3 has 13 residues. V was clipped by 6 bases and J by 2 bases, with 11 bases between them. This chain's CDR3 is CASSEQGTYEQYF. The CDR3 DNA follows: TGTGCCAGCAGCGAACAGGGAACCTACGAGCAGTACTTC.

The table lists this clone with a few counts. The chain couples TRBV14 to TRBJ2-5; 11 nucleotides line up with TRBD1. V was clipped by 3 bases and J by 11 bases; unmatched bases: 8. The CDR3 runs 14 residues. Germline loops: CDR1 SGHDN, CDR2 FVKESK. The CDR3, as DNA: TGTGCCAGCAGCCAGAGGACAGGGGGCATTGGTCAGTACTTC. Its translation: CASSQRTGGIGQYF.

The V call is TRBV7-2, the J call TRBJ2-7, with D uncertain. The CDR3 has 14 residues. CDR1 is SGHTA, CDR2 FQGNSA, per germline. Trimming removed 4 bases from V and 4 bases from J, with 14 bases in between. The DNA of the CDR3 is TGTGCCAGCAGCTCCGGGTCATTGGGGTACGAGCAGTACTTC. Residues: CASSSGSLGYEQYF.